These 14 T cell receptor beta chains were all obtained from the same sample, sequenced in a study of OX40 agonist ivuxolimab in advanced cancers. Using immunoSEQ multiplex PCR, the repertoire was profiled, and TCRdb retains in-frame clones only, with some absent. The sample lists around 62,000 clones; around 80% were seen once. Sample: CD4+ or CD8+ T cells sorted from blood, taken in a trial of the OX40 agonist ivuxolimab. Receptor source: an adult with an advanced solid tumor such as melanoma, head and neck, liver or kidney cancer.

The chain uses TRBV6-5 and TRBJ1-6, with 7 bases that match TRBD1. V was pared by 6 bases and J by 10 bases, with 12 bases of the junction left unmatched. Germline lookup yields CDR1 MNHEY and CDR2 SVGAGI. There are 15 residues in the CDR3. This CDR3 reads CASSRTRGHRSPLHF. CDR3 DNA sequence: TGTGCCAGCAGCCGAACTAGGGGGCACAGATCACCCCTCCACTTT.

The J gene is TRBJ1-5, the V gene TRBV7-2; 7 positions match TRBD1. The CDR3 extends over 14 amino acids. Trimming at V came to 6 bases and at J to 3 bases, leaving 5 bases not matched to a gene. CDR1 and CDR2 (germline): SGHTA, FQGNSA. The CDR3 sequence: CASSPQGFNQPQHF. The CDR3 nucleotides are TGTGCCAGCAGTCCACAGGGGTTCAATCAGCCCCAGCATTTT.

The V call is TRBV5-1, the J call TRBJ2-2, with 8 bases identical to TRBD1. Germline lookup yields CDR1 SGHRS and CDR2 YFSETQ. The CDR3 runs 17 residues. Trimming cost V 0 bases and J 6 bases; bases outside gene matches: 10. CDR3 DNA: TGCGCCAGCAGCTTGGCCACACAAAGGACAGGGCCCGGGGAGCTGTTTTTT. This codes for CASSLATQRTGPGELFF.

The J gene is TRBJ1-2, the V gene TRBV11-2; D is unresolved. The CDR3 covers 14 residues. Trimming took off 5 bases at V and 6 bases at J, with 16 bases between the two ends. Germline V lookup: CDR1 SGHAT, CDR2 FQNNGV. CDR3 DNA: TGTGCCAGCAGCCGCAGGCGCTCCCTGGATGGCTACACCTTC. Translated, it gives CASSRRRSLDGYTF. Based on the CDR3 plus reference TRBV11-2 and TRBJ1-2, the full variable domain is EAGVAQSPRYKIIEKRQSVAFWCNPISGHATLYWYQQILGQGPKLLIQFQNNGVVDDSQLPKDRFSAERLKGVDSTLKIQPAKLEDSAVYLCASSRRRSLDGYTFGSGTRLTVV.

The chain links TRBV7-2 to TRBJ2-7; D might be TRBD2 (6 bases). Trimming pared 2 bases from V and 6 bases from J, leaving 8 bases between. The germline V gene has CDR1 SGHTA and CDR2 FQGNSA. The CDR3 spans 12 residues. CDR3 DNA: TGTGCCAGCAGCTTATCGGAGGGCGAGCAGTACGTC. It yields the protein CASSLSEGEQYV.

This clone was recorded once. The V gene is TRBV7-6, the J gene TRBJ2-3; either TRBD1 or TRBD2 may supply D (7 bases each). Germline CDR1 and CDR2: SGHVS and FNYEAQ. Trimming removed 5 bases at V and 4 bases at J, with 10 bases between. This CDR3 region has 13 residues. The CDR3 sequence: CASSAGGADTQYF. CDR3 DNA sequence: TGTGCCAGCAGCGCAGGGGGGGCAGATACGCAGTATTTT.

The CDR3 DNA reads as TGTGCCAGCAGTTACGACAGGGTACCCCCCACCAACGAGCAGTACTTC. Translated, it gives CASSYDRVPPTNEQYF. The chain employs TRBV6-6 and TRBJ2-7; TRBD1 matches 7 bases. The junction had 12 bases not matched to a gene; V was cut back by 2 bases and J by 5 bases. This CDR3 is 16 amino acids long. Germline loops: CDR1 MNHNY, CDR2 SVGAGI (reference sequence).

A word on this clone: Germline is not matched at one junction end, which may reflect a read error. The rearrangement joins TRBV7-7 to TRBJ1-1; D not certain. CDR1 is SSHAT, CDR2 FNYEAQ, per germline (reference sequence). This CDR3 has 14 residues. CDR3 loop: CASSPLAGNTEAFF. The CDR3 DNA follows: TGTGCTAGCAGCCCCTTGGCGGGAAACACTGAAGCTTTCTTT.

This chain uses TRBV13 with TRBJ2-3; either TRBD1 or TRBD2 may fit D (8 bases each). Trimming stripped 5 bases from V and 0 bases from J, with 15 bases between. The CDR3 totals 16 residues. The germline gives CDR1 PRHDT, CDR2 FYEKMQ (reference sequence). CDR3 DNA sequence: TGTGCCAGCAGCCGGGAGGGACAGGCCAGCACAGATACGCAGTATTTT. Protein product: CASSREGQASTDTQYF.

The chain recombines TRBV2 with TRBJ2-1, with TRBD2 identical over 10 bases. This CDR3 contains 15 residues. Germline V CDR1 and CDR2: SNHLY, FYNNEI. V was pared by 6 bases and J by 8 bases, with 10 bases of the junction left unmatched. The CDR3 coding sequence is TGTGCCAGCAGGAAACTAGCGGGGATCGGAGATGAGCAGTTCTTC. Residues: CASRKLAGIGDEQFF.

The table lists this clone with a few counts. The chain joins TRBV6-1 to TRBJ1-2; D uncertain. This CDR3 contains 10 residues. From germline, CDR1 is MNHNS and CDR2 SASEGT. The V gene lost 6 bases and the J gene lost 3 bases, with 2 bases spanning the gap. In DNA form, the CDR3 reads TGTGCCAGCAGGGACTATGGCTACACCTTC. Translated, it gives CASRDYGYTF.

About this clone itself: The junction and the germline gene differ at one end; a read error may be behind it. The chain joins TRBV7-7 to TRBJ2-1; 9 nucleotides align to TRBD2. The CDR3 consists of 16 residues. CDR1 SSHAT and CDR2 FNYEAQ come from the germline V gene (reference sequence). CDR3 amino acids: CASSPVRAGGRTEQFF. The CDR3 region has the DNA TGTGCTAGCAGCCCCGTGCGGGCGGGGGGGAGGACGGAGCAGTTCTTC.

This sequence joins TRBV28 and TRBJ2-4; TRBD2 is a possible D gene (5 bases). The V end was cut by 1 base, the J end by 0 bases, with 13 bases between. CDR1 and CDR2 from the germline V gene are MDHEN and SYDVKM. The CDR3 has 17 residues. In DNA form, the CDR3 reads TGTGCCAGCAGTTTATCGGGATCGGGATTAGCCAAAAACATTCAGTACTTC. Translation: CASSLSGSGLAKNIQYF.

The chain uses TRBV18 and TRBJ1-1; the D gene is possibly TRBD1 (6 bases). Per the germline V gene, CDR1 is KGHSH and CDR2 is LQKENI. CDR3 length: 14 residues. V dropped 6 bases and J dropped 7 bases, with 18 bases sitting between them. The CDR3 DNA follows: TGTGCCAGCTCCCAAATCCGCGGGGGCCTTGAAGCTTTCTTT. Translated: CASSQIRGGLEAFF.